What follows are 7 T cell receptor beta chains derived from one specimen sequenced in a study of cytomegalovirus exposure and HLA in healthy donors. The study ran its PCR with 60 Vbeta and 13 Jbeta primers. Profiled with immunoSEQ multiplex PCR; TCRdb holds only in-frame clones, not every one. Of about 210,000 clones in the sample, 82% are singletons; the top ten hold 6%. Sequencing was performed on PBMCs. The receptors originated from a man aged 40-50 years in good health and CMV-seropositive.

CDR3 DNA: TGTGCCAGCAGCTTGGCCGGGGGAACCCCTAGAGGCTACACCTTC. It is translated as CASSLAGGTPRGYTF. V and J are TRBV5-4 and TRBJ1-2, with D maybe TRBD1 (5 bases). The germline V gene encodes CDR1 SGHNT and CDR2 YYREEE (reference sequence). The CDR3 has 15 amino acids. V lost 0 bases and J 8 bases, leaving 17 bases between the germline ends.

The chain links TRBV25-1 to TRBJ2-1; 12 nucleotides agree with TRBD2. The V gene end was trimmed by 4 bases and the J gene end by 4 bases; junction bases not matched to a gene: 5. Germline loops: CDR1 MGHDK, CDR2 SYGVNS. This CDR3 comprises 16 residues. The CDR3 sequence is CASSGLAGVRYNEQFF. DNA of the CDR3: TGTGCCAGCAGTGGACTAGCGGGAGTGCGTTACAATGAGCAGTTCTTC.

This chain links TRBV7-8 with TRBJ2-5; weak D call: TRBD2 (6 bases). The length of the CDR3 is 17 residues. Germline V gene data show CDR1 as SGHVS and CDR2 as FQNEAQ. V shed 3 bases and J shed 4 bases, with 21 bases lying between them. This chain's CDR3 is CASSLGYRRARGETQYF. The CDR3 DNA reads TGTGCCAGCAGCTTGGGTTATCGGAGGGCCCGGGGAGAGACCCAGTACTTC.

This clone came up a few times. The chain has TRBV25-1 and TRBJ2-6; tentatively, D is TRBD2 (5 bases). Germline V gene sequence: CDR1 MGHDK, CDR2 SYGVNS. The V end was cut by 4 bases, the J end by 0 bases, with 13 bases between. This CDR3 has 17 residues. CDR3 bases: TGTGCCAGCAGTGTAGCTCATCGGGGCTCTGGGGCCAACGTCCTGACTTTC. This encodes CASSVAHRGSGANVLTF. Full variable domain (missing parts from reference TRBV25-1 and TRBJ2-6): EADIYQTPRYLVIGTGKKITLECSQTMGHDKMYWYQQDPGMELHLIHYSYGVNSTEKGDLSSESTVSRIRTEHFPLTLESARPSHTSQYLCASSVAHRGSGANVLTFGAGSRLTVL.

A few counts support this clone. The chain joins TRBV10-3 to TRBJ1-6, with 8 bases fitting TRBD1. From germline, CDR1 is ENHRY and CDR2 SYGVKD. Losses at the gene ends were 7 bases for V and 9 bases for J; bases not matched to a gene: 8. This CDR3 comprises 14 residues. The CDR3 bases are TGTGCCATCACCGCCGGACAGGGCGGTTCACCCCTCCACTTT. Residues: CAITAGQGGSPLHF.

This rearrangement joins TRBV6-1 to TRBJ2-5, with no clear D. V was pared by 3 bases and J by 5 bases, with 4 bases between. Germline V gives CDR1 MNHNS, CDR2 SASEGT. CDR3 length: 11 amino acids. The CDR3 nucleotides are TGTGCCAGCAGTGACAGGGAGACCCAGTACTTC. Translating gives CASSDRETQYF.

The chain links TRBV5-5 to TRBJ2-7; TRBD2 matches at 7 bases. The CDR3 sequence is 13 residues long. Germline loops: CDR1 SGHKS, CDR2 YYEKEE (reference sequence). The J segment lost 7 bases and the V segment lost 6 bases, leaving 10 bases of the junction unmatched. The CDR3 nucleotides are TGTGCCAGCACCCCCGGGCCCGGGGGGGAGCAGTACTTC. Amino acids: CASTPGPGGEQYF.